This TCR beta chain came from a study of blood T cell repertoires in COVID-19. Measured with immunoSEQ multiplex PCR; TCRdb has only the in-frame clones, and not every one. The table includes under 200,000 clones, around nine tenths detected once. The CDR3 loop spans 16 amino acids. V was clipped by 4 bases and J by 2 bases, with 18 bases between them. Looked up from germline, CDR1 is SGDLS and CDR2 is YYNGEE. This TCR derives from a man aged 50-59 years with acute or convalescent COVID-19. The chain recombines TRBV9 with TRBJ1-1; weak D call: TRBD1 (6 bases). Sequencing input: peripheral blood. This chain's CDR3 is CASSFSNRVRNTEAFF. As DNA, the CDR3 is TGTGCCAGCAGCTTTAGTAACAGGGTGAGAAACACTGAAGCTTTCTTT.